This TCR beta chain was identified during a study of T cells in Graves' hyperthyroidism and ophthalmopathy. This clonotype was detected many times. This CDR3 is 16 amino acids long. In germline, CDR1 is KGHSH, CDR2 LQKENI. J gave up 3 bases and V 3 bases, and 3 bases lay outside the gene matches. PBMCs were obtained from approximately 10 ml fresh peripheral blood. Amplification of TCR beta CDR3 regions used RNA as the template. The primer set for the first-round RT-PCR of the TCR CDR3 was HTBI. MiXCR, run by TCRdb on the multiplex PCR reads, gives a single entry per CDR3 protein. The repertoire holds hundreds of thousands of distinct CDR3 sequences, roughly 15% seen once, with 10% to 13% in the top ten.

Sample: blood. The rearrangement uses TRBV18 and TRBJ2-1, with TRBD2 matching 12 bases. The TCR comes from a young woman with Graves' hyperthyroidism. This chain's CDR3 is CASSPGLAGHYNEQFF. The CDR3 DNA reads as TGTGCCAGCTCACCTGGACTAGCGGGACACTACAATGAGCAGTTCTTC.